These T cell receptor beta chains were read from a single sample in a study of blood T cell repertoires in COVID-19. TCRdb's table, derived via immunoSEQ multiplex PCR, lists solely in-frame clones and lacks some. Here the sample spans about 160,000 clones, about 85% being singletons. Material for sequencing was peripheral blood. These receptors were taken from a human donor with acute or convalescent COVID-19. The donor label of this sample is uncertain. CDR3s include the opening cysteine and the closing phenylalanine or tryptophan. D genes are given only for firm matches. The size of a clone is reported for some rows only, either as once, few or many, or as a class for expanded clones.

cdr3_aa: CASSMGQGKIPLHF
cdr3_nt: TGCGCCAGCAGCATGGGACAGGGAAAGATACCCCTCCACTTT
d_call: TRBD1
v_call: TRBV5-1
clone_size: NA
j_call: TRBJ1-6

cdr3_aa: CASSSGQVASYGYTF
cdr3_nt: TGTGCCAGCAGCTCTGGACAGGTAGCGTCCTATGGCTACACCTTC
d_call: TRBD1
v_call: TRBV7-2
clone_size: NA
j_call: TRBJ1-2

cdr3_aa: CASSIATNVVEAFF
cdr3_nt: TGTGCCAGTAGTATAGCCACAAACGTTGTCGAAGCTTTCTTT
d_call: NA
v_call: TRBV19
clone_size: NA
j_call: TRBJ1-1

cdr3_aa: CASSPRPDGHGYTF
cdr3_nt: TGTGCCAGCTCACCTAGGCCCGATGGGCATGGCTACACCTTC
d_call: NA
v_call: TRBV18
clone_size: NA
j_call: TRBJ1-2

cdr3_aa: CASSIGQGRETQYF
cdr3_nt: TGTGCCAGCAGCATCGGACAGGGGCGAGAGACCCAGTACTTC
d_call: TRBD1
v_call: TRBV7-2
clone_size: NA
j_call: TRBJ2-5

cdr3_aa: CASSAVSGGRTRSSYNEQFF
cdr3_nt: TGTGCCAGCAGCGCCGTAAGCGGGGGGCGCACTAGGAGCTCCTACAATGAGCAGTTCTTC
d_call: TRBD2
v_call: TRBV6-4
clone_size: NA
j_call: TRBJ2-1

cdr3_aa: CASSLGTGGQPQHF
cdr3_nt: TGCGCCAGCAGCCTTGGGACAGGGGGACAGCCCCAGCATTTT
d_call: TRBD1
v_call: TRBV5-1
clone_size: NA
j_call: TRBJ1-5

cdr3_aa: CASSAFEGTGEKLFF
cdr3_nt: TGTGCCAGCAGCGCTTTCGAGGGCACGGGTGAAAAACTGTTTTTT
d_call: NA
v_call: TRBV2
clone_size: NA
j_call: TRBJ1-4

cdr3_aa: CASSPPRGRAEAFF
cdr3_nt: TGTGCCAGCTCACCACCGCGGGGTCGGGCTGAAGCTTTCTTT
d_call: NA
v_call: TRBV18
clone_size: NA
j_call: TRBJ1-1

cdr3_aa: CASRQVFANYGYTF
cdr3_nt: TGTGCCAGCAGGCAGGTTTTTGCTAACTATGGCTACACCTTC
d_call: NA
v_call: TRBV7-2
clone_size: NA
j_call: TRBJ1-2

cdr3_aa: CASSETPGHLYNEQFF
cdr3_nt: TGTGCCAGCAGTGAGACTCCGGGACATCTATACAATGAGCAGTTCTTC
d_call: NA
v_call: TRBV6-4
clone_size: NA
j_call: TRBJ2-1

cdr3_aa: CASSQRSLQGKGTNYGYTF
cdr3_nt: TGCGCCAGCAGCCAACGTAGCCTACAGGGAAAGGGGACTAACTATGGCTACACCTTC
d_call: NA
v_call: TRBV4-3
clone_size: few
j_call: TRBJ1-2

cdr3_aa: CASSSGQSMNTEAFF
cdr3_nt: TGTGCCAGCAGCTCGGGACAGTCCATGAACACTGAAGCTTTCTTT
d_call: TRBD1
v_call: TRBV11-3
clone_size: NA
j_call: TRBJ1-1

cdr3_aa: CASSLDRGQGFEQYF
cdr3_nt: TGTGCCAGCAGCTTAGATCGGGGACAGGGATTCGAGCAGTACTTC
d_call: TRBD1
v_call: TRBV11-2
clone_size: once
j_call: TRBJ2-7

cdr3_aa: CASSYHRTGGVGNTIYF
cdr3_nt: TGTGCCAGCAGCTATCACCGGACAGGGGGCGTAGGAAACACCATATATTTT
d_call: TRBD1
v_call: TRBV7-2
clone_size: NA
j_call: TRBJ1-3

cdr3_aa: CASGRGGIRNEQFF
cdr3_nt: TGTGCCAGCGGACGGGGGGGAATACGCAATGAGCAGTTCTTC
d_call: TRBD2
v_call: TRBV2
clone_size: NA
j_call: TRBJ2-1

cdr3_aa: CASSPRLAGGSYNEQFF
cdr3_nt: TGCGCCAGCAGCCCCAGACTAGCGGGAGGCTCCTACAATGAGCAGTTCTTC
d_call: TRBD2
v_call: TRBV5-1
clone_size: NA
j_call: TRBJ2-1

cdr3_aa: CASSLVSGGAGNEQFF
cdr3_nt: TGTGCCAGCAGCTTAGTCTCAGGGGGCGCAGGGAATGAGCAGTTCTTC
d_call: TRBD1
v_call: TRBV11-3
clone_size: NA
j_call: TRBJ2-1

cdr3_aa: CASSAGRGISQPQHF
cdr3_nt: TGTGCCAGCAGTGCCGGTAGGGGCATAAGTCAGCCCCAGCATTTT
d_call: NA
v_call: TRBV2
clone_size: NA
j_call: TRBJ1-5

cdr3_aa: CASSSNRDNAQYF
cdr3_nt: TGTGCCAGCAGCTCCAACCGGGACAATGCGCAGTATTTT
d_call: NA
v_call: TRBV7-3
clone_size: NA
j_call: TRBJ2-3

cdr3_aa: CASSSPSTDTQYF
cdr3_nt: TGTGCCAGCTCATCCCCTAGCACAGATACGCAGTATTTT
d_call: NA
v_call: TRBV18
clone_size: few
j_call: TRBJ2-3

cdr3_aa: CASSPQSGLAGGKNIQYF
cdr3_nt: TGTGCCAGCAGCCCCCAATCGGGACTAGCGGGGGGCAAAAACATTCAGTACTTC
d_call: TRBD2
v_call: TRBV7-2
clone_size: NA
j_call: TRBJ2-4

cdr3_aa: CASSGGPLNEQFF
cdr3_nt: TGTGCCAGCTCGGGGGGGCCTTTGAATGAGCAGTTCTTC
d_call: TRBD2
v_call: TRBV11-2
clone_size: NA
j_call: TRBJ2-1

cdr3_aa: CASSLGTEYGYTF
cdr3_nt: TGCGCCAGCAGCTTGGGGACAGAGTATGGCTACACCTTC
d_call: NA
v_call: TRBV5-1
clone_size: NA
j_call: TRBJ1-2

cdr3_aa: CSAKTGTEAFF
cdr3_nt: TGCAGTGCTAAAACAGGGACTGAAGCTTTCTTT
d_call: NA
v_call: TRBV20-1
clone_size: NA
j_call: TRBJ1-1

cdr3_aa: CASSISVRDYGYTF
cdr3_nt: TGTGCCAGTAGTATTTCAGTCCGTGACTATGGCTACACCTTC
d_call: NA
v_call: TRBV19
clone_size: once
j_call: TRBJ1-2

cdr3_aa: CASSFHNEAFF
cdr3_nt: TGTGCCAGCAGTTTCCACAATGAAGCTTTCTTT
d_call: NA
v_call: TRBV6-2/TRBV6-3
clone_size: once
j_call: TRBJ1-1

cdr3_aa: CASRLAGGRTGELFF
cdr3_nt: TGTGCCAGCCGACTAGCGGGGGGGCGCACCGGGGAGCTGTTTTTT
d_call: TRBD2
v_call: TRBV6-5
clone_size: NA
j_call: TRBJ2-2

cdr3_aa: CASSRQGANTGELFF
cdr3_nt: TGTGCCAGCAGCCGACAGGGGGCCAACACCGGGGAGCTGTTTTTT
d_call: TRBD1
v_call: TRBV6-2/TRBV6-3
clone_size: NA
j_call: TRBJ2-2

cdr3_aa: CSVEVQTMNTEAFF
cdr3_nt: TGCAGCGTTGAAGTTCAGACAATGAACACTGAAGCTTTCTTT
d_call: NA
v_call: TRBV29-1
clone_size: NA
j_call: TRBJ1-1

cdr3_aa: CASSLQGPDEQYF
cdr3_nt: TGCGCCAGCAGCTTACAGGGGCCGGACGAGCAGTACTTC
d_call: TRBD1
v_call: TRBV5-1
clone_size: NA
j_call: TRBJ2-7

cdr3_aa: CASSWGGVVTEAFF
cdr3_nt: TGTGCCAGCAGTTGGGGGGGCGTAGTCACTGAAGCTTTCTTT
d_call: NA
v_call: TRBV27
clone_size: once
j_call: TRBJ1-1